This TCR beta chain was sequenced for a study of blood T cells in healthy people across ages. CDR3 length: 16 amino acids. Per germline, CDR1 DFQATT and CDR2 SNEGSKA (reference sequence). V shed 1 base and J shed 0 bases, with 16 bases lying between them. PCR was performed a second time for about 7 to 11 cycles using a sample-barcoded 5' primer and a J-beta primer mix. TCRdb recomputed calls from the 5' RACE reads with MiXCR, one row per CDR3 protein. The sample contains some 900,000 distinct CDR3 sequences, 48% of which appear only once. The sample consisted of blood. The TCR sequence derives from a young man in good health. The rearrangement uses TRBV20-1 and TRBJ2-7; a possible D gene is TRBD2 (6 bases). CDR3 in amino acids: CSARAHLAPSSYEQYF. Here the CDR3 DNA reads TGCAGTGCTAGAGCGCATCTAGCGCCGAGCTCCTACGAGCAGTACTTC.